This T cell receptor (beta chain) was retrieved from a study of neurological immune-mediated disorders. Study outcomes and limitations: HTLV-1-associated myelopathy led in TCR clonal expansion, while multiple sclerosis ranked lowest, below healthy controls.

The CDR3 totals 12 residues. V was pared by 8 bases and J by 3 bases, with 11 bases between. Germline V gene data show CDR1 as SGHVS and CDR2 as FQNEAQ. This clonotype was seen more than once but under ten times. Its antigen is not known. Synthesis of cDNA was accomplished via 5'RACE employing 10-nucleotide random UMIs. TCRdb re-derived calls from the 5' RACE reads in MiXCR, one entry per CDR3 protein. The data show 130,000 or so distinct CDR3 sequences, with about 3.2% seen just once and 1% to 1.5% held by the top ten. Sequenced material: PBMCs. This chain uses TRBV7-8 with TRBJ2-7; no reliable D call. This sequence originates from a young woman with multiple sclerosis. CDR3 sequence: CASGFWSYEQYF. CDR3 DNA sequence: TGTGCCAGCGGATTCTGGAGCTACGAGCAGTACTTC. Using reference TRBV7-8 and TRBJ2-7 for the parts outside the CDR3, the full variable domain is GAGVSQSPRYKVAKRGQDVALRCDPISGHVSLFWYQQALGQGPEFLTYFQNEAQLDKSGLPSDRFFAERPEGSVSTLKIQRTQQEDSAVYLCASGFWSYEQYFGPGTRLTVT.